These T cell receptor beta chains were read from a single sample in a study of Graves' ophthalmopathy and Graves' hyperthyroidism. Each CDR3 protein gets one entry after TCRdb re-called the multiplex PCR reads with MiXCR. The sample gives roughly 600,000 distinct CDR3 sequences, roughly 39% of which show up once; around 4.6% is in the top ten. The sequencing sample was made of peripheral blood or thyroid tissue (not recorded which). The receptors derive from an adult man with Graves' hyperthyroidism. Each CDR3 is given with its conserved first and last residue. D genes are given only for firm matches. Not every row has a clone size; where given, it reads once, few, many or a size class.

J	V	size	D	CDR3	DNA
TRBJ2-2	TRBV9	once	-	CASSGGEPGELFF	TGTGCCAGCAGCGGTGGGGAACCTGGGGAGCTGTTTTTT
TRBJ2-3	TRBV5-1	-	-	CAKGTDTQYF	TGCGCCAAAGGGACAGATACGCAGTATTTT
TRBJ1-6	TRBV7-6	many	-	CASSATGPRNSPLHF	TGTGCCAGCAGCGCGACGGGACCGAGAAATTCACCCCTCCACTTT
TRBJ1-3	TRBV20-1	many	-	CSARDVDTIYF	TGCAGTGCTAGAGATGTGGACACCATATATTTT
TRBJ1-1	TRBV20-1	many	-	CSAKNRVGNAEAFF	TGCAGTGCTAAGAACAGGGTGGGGAACGCTGAAGCTTTCTTT
TRBJ2-3	TRBV15	-	TRBD1	CATSRDRAHTDTQYF	TGTGCCACCAGCAGGGACAGGGCCCACACAGATACGCAGTATTTT
TRBJ2-5	TRBV6-6	many	TRBD2	CASSRLAGGLKTQYF	TGTGCCAGCAGTAGACTAGCGGGAGGTTTGAAGACCCAGTACTTC
TRBJ1-1	TRBV20-1	-	-	CSARDRGGGTEAFF	TGCAGTGCTAGGGACAGAGGGGGTGGAACTGAAGCTTTCTTT
TRBJ1-2	TRBV10-1	many	-	CASSESLVGASGYTF	TGCGCCAGCAGTGAGTCTTTGGTGGGGGCGAGTGGCTACACCTTC
TRBJ1-2	TRBV24-1	many	-	CATSDLGRPDGYTF	TGTGCCACCAGTGATTTGGGGCGACCAGATGGCTACACCTTC
TRBJ1-1	TRBV7-2	many	TRBD1	CASSLPTGGEAFF	TGTGCCAGCAGCCTACCAACAGGGGGTGAAGCTTTCTTT
TRBJ2-6	TRBV9	many	-	CASSGPGLSRSGANVLTF	TGTGCCAGCAGCGGACCGGGCCTTTCCAGATCTGGGGCCAACGTCCTGACTTTC
TRBJ1-1	TRBV12-3/TRBV12-4	many	-	CASSSTGITEAFF	TGTGCCAGCAGCTCCACAGGGATCACTGAAGCTTTCTTT
TRBJ2-3	TRBV14	-	-	CASSQDRTSTDTQYF	TGTGCCAGCAGCCAAGACAGGACTAGCACAGATACGCAGTATTTT
TRBJ1-1	TRBV7-8	many	-	CASSQLGGTEAFF	TGTGCCAGCAGCCAATTGGGGGGGACTGAAGCTTTCTTT
TRBJ1-1	TRBV2	-	TRBD1	CASSEEAGGLNTEAFF	TGTGCCAGCAGTGAAGAGGCAGGGGGCTTGAACACTGAAGCTTTCTTT